This TCR beta chain came from a study of blood T cell repertoires in COVID-19 (dated by TCRdb to 2020 to 2021). Broadly, across the study: Samples covering the acute and convalescent phases of COVID-19 were provided by collaborators in the United States, Italy and Spain. The dataset comprised deeply sampled blood TCRbeta repertoires from subjects exposed to, actively infected with, or recovered from COVID-19. The repertoires were made available in a free public database intended to serve as a resource for research on the immune response to SARS-CoV-2. Nearly every sample came with metadata listing a de-identified subject ID, COVID-19 status, age in years and sex. Where available, HLA class I and class II types were obtained from metadata supplied by the sample provider rather than from assay-based typing. The prospective study material was composed of cDNA or gDNA derived from T cells, B-cell-depleted T cells, or PBMCs. Samples were obtained from the ongoing ImmuneRACE study (first 160 participants) and from 1,254 subjects provided by 6 global collaborators. The research as a whole found: The amount of clinical and demographic metadata varied by source and participant and was provided uncurated.

The CDR3 goes from the cysteine to the phenylalanine over 15 residues. The sequence is cut down to CDR3 DNA, 45 bases in frame from base 1. At the junction V is shortened by 5 bases and J by 7 bases; bases outside the gene matches: 13. Sequences MDHEN (CDR1) and SYDVKM (CDR2) are obtained from the germline V gene. One collaborating source in Seattle enrolled patients while the patients were actively infected and followed the patients over time throughout the course of disease. Collaborating institutions collected whole blood in K2EDTA tubes following their own protocols. Collaborator samples were shipped for TCRbeta analysis as frozen whole blood, isolated PBMCs, or DNA extracted from either sample type. Regarding this clone: Its recognized antigen is unknown. No base-level quality is on record; no much larger clone is a single base apart.

TCRbeta CDR3 regions were amplified from genomic DNA by means of the immunoSEQ Assay, a bias-controlled multiplex PCR. Under the source paper's analysis protocol: The number of nucleated cells in each sample was estimated by amplification of reference gene primers within the assay. To quantify the absolute abundance of each unique TCRbeta CDR3 rearrangement, sequence reads were collapsed and filtered. For each sample, productive Simpson clonality was calculated as the square root of Simpson's diversity index over productive rearrangements. TCRdb's version of the immuneACCESS table is confined to in-frame rearrangements and falls short of the full clone set. An unresolved V gene accounts for under half of the shortfall where checked; the remainder is of unknown origin. V, J and clone size derive from that table, while D and trimming were established from the DNA sequence. The sample has over 85,000 clones on record, roughly 92% of them singletons. The leading ten clones occupy 1.5% to 2.5% of the sample.

Recombination linked TRBV28 to TRBJ1-2, and 7 junction bases match TRBD1. Sequencing was carried out using peripheral blood. The receptor comes from a woman aged 50 to 60 with COVID-19, enrolled during active disease. In nucleotide form, the sequence is TGTGCCAGCAGTCCCAGGACAGGCCGTCGCGGTGGCTACACCTTC. It translates as CASSPRTGRRGGYTF.